This T cell receptor (beta chain) was profiled in a study of shared clonotypes between healthy human individuals. The sorted-subset replicate PCRs were given roughly 200 ng DNA, which is 31,000 or so T cell genomes. Authors' processing steps: As immunoSEQ supplied junction-only sequences (without quality scores), filtering differed. Clones were read by immunoSEQ multiplex PCR, and TCRdb kept only the in-frame ones, dropping some. The DNA was the basis for D and trimming; V, J and clone size are from that table. Of about 380,000 clones in the sample, 90% to 98% were seen once. CDR1 and CDR2 (germline): ENHRY, SYGVKD. Between the trimmed V and J ends, which lost 0 bases and 5 bases, there was a span of 13 bases. The CDR3 has 15 amino acids.

The TCR comes from a man aged 30-40 years in good health. Sequenced sample: memory CD8+ T cells sorted from blood. Subset denoted: CD45RO+ cells pooled with CCR7-negative TemRA cells. V gene TRBV10-3 combines with J gene TRBJ2-5; possible D gene TRBD1, 5 bases. The CDR3 region has the DNA TGTGCCATCAGTGAGTCGGGGCTGGGTGGCGAGACCCAGTACTTC. It specifies CAISESGLGGETQYF.